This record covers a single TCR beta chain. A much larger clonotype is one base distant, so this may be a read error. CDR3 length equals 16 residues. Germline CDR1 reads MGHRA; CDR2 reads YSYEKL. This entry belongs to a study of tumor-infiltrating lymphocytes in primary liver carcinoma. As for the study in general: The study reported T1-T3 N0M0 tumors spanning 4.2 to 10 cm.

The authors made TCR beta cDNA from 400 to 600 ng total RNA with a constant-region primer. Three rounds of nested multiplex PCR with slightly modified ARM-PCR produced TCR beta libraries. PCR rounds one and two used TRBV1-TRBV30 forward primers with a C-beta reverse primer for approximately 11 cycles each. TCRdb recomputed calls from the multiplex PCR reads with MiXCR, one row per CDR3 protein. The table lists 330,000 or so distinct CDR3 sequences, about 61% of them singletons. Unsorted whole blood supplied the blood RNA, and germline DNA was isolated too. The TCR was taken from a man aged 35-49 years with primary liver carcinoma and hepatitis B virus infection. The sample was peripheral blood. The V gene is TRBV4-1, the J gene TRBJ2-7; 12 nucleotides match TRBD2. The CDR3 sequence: CASCQALAGGSHEQYF. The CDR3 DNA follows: TGCGCCAGCTGCCAAGCTCTAGCGGGAGGGTCCCACGAGCAGTACTTC.